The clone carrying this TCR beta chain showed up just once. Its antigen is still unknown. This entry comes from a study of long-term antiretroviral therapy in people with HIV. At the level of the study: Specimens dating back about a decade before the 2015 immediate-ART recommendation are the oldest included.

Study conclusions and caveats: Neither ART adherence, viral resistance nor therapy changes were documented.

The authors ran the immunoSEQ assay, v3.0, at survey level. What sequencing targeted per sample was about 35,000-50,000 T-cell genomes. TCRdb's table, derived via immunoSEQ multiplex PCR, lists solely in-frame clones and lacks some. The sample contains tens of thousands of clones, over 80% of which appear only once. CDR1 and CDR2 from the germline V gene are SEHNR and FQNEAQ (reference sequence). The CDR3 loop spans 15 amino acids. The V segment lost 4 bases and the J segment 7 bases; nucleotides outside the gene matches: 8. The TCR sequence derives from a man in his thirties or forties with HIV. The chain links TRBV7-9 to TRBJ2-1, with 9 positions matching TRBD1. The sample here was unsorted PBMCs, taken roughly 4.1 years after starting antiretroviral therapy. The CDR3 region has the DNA TGTGCCAGCAGCTCACAGGGGGCAGGCGGGAATGAGCAGTTCTTC. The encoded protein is CASSSQGAGGNEQFF.